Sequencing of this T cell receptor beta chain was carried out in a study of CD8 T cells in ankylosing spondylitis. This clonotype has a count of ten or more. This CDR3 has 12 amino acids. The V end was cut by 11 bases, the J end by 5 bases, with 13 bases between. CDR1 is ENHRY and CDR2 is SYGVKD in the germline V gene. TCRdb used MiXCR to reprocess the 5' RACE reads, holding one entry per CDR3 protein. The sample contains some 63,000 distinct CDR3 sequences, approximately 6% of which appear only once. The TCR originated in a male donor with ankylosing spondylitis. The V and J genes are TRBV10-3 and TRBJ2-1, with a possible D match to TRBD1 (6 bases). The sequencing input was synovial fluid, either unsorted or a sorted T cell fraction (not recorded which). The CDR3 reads CASLGQNNEQFF. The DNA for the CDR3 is TGTGCCTCACTCGGACAGAACAATGAGCAGTTCTTC.